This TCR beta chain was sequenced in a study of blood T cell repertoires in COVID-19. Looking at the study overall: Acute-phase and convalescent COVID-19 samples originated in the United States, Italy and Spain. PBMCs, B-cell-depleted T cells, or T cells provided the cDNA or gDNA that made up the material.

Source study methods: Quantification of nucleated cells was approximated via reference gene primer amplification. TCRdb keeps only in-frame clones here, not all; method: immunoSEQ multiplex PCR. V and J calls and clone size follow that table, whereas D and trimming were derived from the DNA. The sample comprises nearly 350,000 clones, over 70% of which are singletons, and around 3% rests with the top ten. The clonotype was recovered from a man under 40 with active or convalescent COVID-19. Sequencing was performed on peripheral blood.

The DNA of the CDR3 is TGCAGCGTTGAGGGGGCCCTGGGGCAGCCCCAGCATTTT. Amino acids: CSVEGALGQPQHF. V usage is TRBV29-1 and J usage is TRBJ1-5, with D possibly matching TRBD1 (6 bases). The CDR3 extends over 13 amino acids. Germline V CDR1 and CDR2: SQVTM, ANQGSEA. Trimming cost V 3 bases and J 7 bases, with 13 bases left between them.